The 11 T cell receptor beta chains in this list originate from one sample, sequenced in a study of blood T cell repertoires in COVID-19. Here immunoSEQ multiplex PCR was the method, and the copy in TCRdb shows in-frame clones only, minus some. This table holds 150,000 to 200,000 clones, more than 65% found once. Specimen: PBMCs or T cells enriched from blood (not recorded which). Receptor source: a man aged 45 to 65 who had recovered from COVID-19.

This chain connects TRBV12-3 or TRBV12-4 to TRBJ2-2; D is undetermined. V lost 3 bases, J lost 7 bases, and 9 bases lay in between. CDR3 size: 13 residues. CDR3 coding DNA: TGTGCCAGCAGTTTTCATCGAGGCGGGGAGCTGTTTTTT. Its protein is CASSFHRGGELFF.

This clone was observed a few times. The V call is TRBV3-1 (or the pseudogene TRBV3-2), the J call TRBJ1-5, with a possible D match to TRBD1 (6 bases). The ends were cut back, 1 base at V and 6 bases at J, with 10 bases in the middle. There are 14 residues in the CDR3. CDR1 is LGHDT and CDR2 is YNNKEL in the germline V gene (reference sequence). The DNA for the CDR3 is TGTGCCAGCAGCCAAGTAGGGGGTAGTCAGCCCCAGCATTTT. Protein product: CASSQVGGSQPQHF.

V and J are TRBV2 and TRBJ2-7; the match to TRBD1 covers 7 bases. V gave up 6 bases and J gave up 3 bases; unmatched junction bases: 11. The CDR3 sequence is 15 residues long. Germline CDR1 and CDR2: SNHLY and FYNNEI. The CDR3 sequence: CASSARQGPVYEQYF. The CDR3 nucleotides read TGTGCCAGCAGCGCCCGACAGGGTCCCGTCTACGAGCAGTACTTC.

J is TRBJ1-5 and V is TRBV4-1; D perhaps matches TRBD1 (5 bases). This CDR3 contains 18 residues. Germline CDR1 is MGHRA and CDR2 is YSYEKL. With 3 bases removed from V and 5 bases from J, the gap between germline ends came to 23 bases. CDR3 region: CASSHARVQNRGDQPQHF. The CDR3 DNA follows: TGCGCCAGCAGCCATGCCCGGGTGCAAAACCGGGGGGATCAGCCCCAGCATTTT.

This clone was counted only a few times. The chain couples TRBV5-5 to TRBJ1-5, with D possibly being TRBD1 (6 bases). Trimming took 4 bases from V and 8 from J, leaving 19 bases between them. This CDR3 spans 15 amino acids. The germline gives CDR1 SGHKS, CDR2 YYEKEE (reference sequence). The CDR3 DNA sequence: TGTGCCAGCAGCCCCGGACAGTCACCAAACGAGCCCCAGCATTTT. Amino acids: CASSPGQSPNEPQHF.

V is TRBV5-5 and J is TRBJ2-2, with 16 bases aligning to TRBD2. This CDR3 has 17 amino acids. Germline CDR1 and CDR2: SGHKS and YYEKEE (reference sequence). Losses at the gene ends were 4 bases for V and 4 bases for J; bases not matched to a gene: 4. The chain's CDR3 is CASSLGLAGGLTGELFF. The CDR3 DNA reads TGTGCCAGCAGCCTGGGACTAGCGGGGGGGCTCACCGGGGAGCTGTTTTTT.

Comment on this clone: It may be a read error: a sequence one base away is much more abundant. This chain joins TRBV14 and TRBJ2-2; 10 positions match TRBD2. CDR1 and CDR2 from the germline V gene are SGHDN and FVKESK. V dropped 4 bases and J dropped 4; count of bases not matched to a gene: 24. The CDR3 loop spans 22 amino acids. The CDR3 is CASSRIKSPGLARKRITGELFF. Written as DNA, the CDR3 is TGTGCCAGCAGCCGGATCAAGTCGCCGGGACTAGCGAGGAAGCGGATCACCGGGGAGCTGTTTTTT. The full variable domain, with the rest looked up from reference TRBV14 and TRBJ2-2, is EAGVTQFPSHSVIEKGQTVTLRCDPISGHDNLYWYRRVMGKEIKFLLHFVKESKQDESGMPNNRFLAERTGGTYSTLKVQPAELEDSGVYFCASSRIKSPGLARKRITGELFFGEGSRLTVL.

The chain combines TRBV5-1 with TRBJ1-4, with a possible D match to TRBD1 (5 bases). Trimming left V 4 bases short and J 5 bases short, with 18 bases between. Germline assignment: CDR1 SGHRS and CDR2 YFSETQ. CDR3 size: 16 residues. The CDR3 reads CASSPQPQGLNEKLFF. The CDR3 coding sequence is TGCGCCAGCAGCCCCCAACCTCAGGGATTAAATGAAAAACTGTTTTTT.

The chain links TRBV18 to TRBJ1-5; D is undetermined. Germline V gene sequence: CDR1 KGHSH, CDR2 LQKENI. V dropped 3 bases and J dropped 6 bases, with 9 bases sitting between them. CDR3 length equals 13 residues. Written as DNA, the CDR3 is TGTGCCAGCTCACCCGGACTTGGTCAGCCCCAGCATTTT. This encodes CASSPGLGQPQHF.

This chain uses TRBV30 with TRBJ1-1; possible D gene TRBD1, 6 bases. This CDR3 is built from 10 residues. Germline values: CDR1 GTSNPN, CDR2 SVGIG (reference sequence). V lost 8 bases, J lost 11 bases, and 15 bases lay in between. The CDR3 DNA reads TGTGCCAGCCTACAGGGTCGGGCTTTCTTT. It is translated as CASLQGRAFF.

The chain recombines TRBV2 with TRBJ1-4; D gene uncertain. Germline CDR1 is SNHLY and CDR2 is FYNNEI. Deletions cut 4 bases from V and 6 bases from J, with 9 bases between. The CDR3 has 13 amino acids. CDR3 protein: CASSADTDEKLFF. DNA for the CDR3: TGTGCCAGCAGTGCAGACACCGATGAAAAACTGTTTTTT.